The 10 T cell receptor beta chains below were found in one sample sequenced in a study of cytomegalovirus exposure and HLA in healthy donors. In the PCR, 60 Vbeta and 13 Jbeta primers were used. Profiling relied on immunoSEQ multiplex PCR, and the TCRdb table lists in-frame clones only, not all of them. The data hold approximately 180,000 clones, with roughly four fifths observed a single time. The sequencing input was PBMCs. The source of these receptors is a man aged 18 to 30 in good health and CMV-seronegative.

This clone was observed a single time. The V call is TRBV11-3, the J call TRBJ1-1, with D possibly being TRBD1 (5 bases). The V gene's germline CDR1 is SGHNT and CDR2 YENEEA. V was pared by 0 bases and J by 6 bases, with 14 bases between. The CDR3 has 15 amino acids. CDR3 sequence: CASSLDLRQLPEAFF. The CDR3 nucleotides are TGTGCCAGCAGCTTAGATCTTAGACAGCTCCCTGAAGCTTTCTTT.

The V gene is TRBV28, the J gene TRBJ1-1; 7 bases match TRBD1. Germline V CDR1 and CDR2: MDHEN, SYDVKM. With 6 bases clipped from V and 1 base from J, the junction kept 5 bases outside the gene matches. There are 14 residues in the CDR3. The CDR3 loop is CASRKTGWNTEAFF. In DNA form, the CDR3 reads TGTGCCAGCAGGAAGACAGGGTGGAACACTGAAGCTTTCTTT.

The chain carries TRBV7-9 and TRBJ2-1; D not resolved. Per the germline V gene, CDR1 is SEHNR and CDR2 is FQNEAQ (reference sequence). CDR3 size: 14 residues. Between the trimmed V and J ends, which lost 6 bases and 7 bases, there was a span of 16 bases. The CDR3: CASRILDVRNEQFF. In DNA, the CDR3 is TGTGCCAGCAGGATCCTTGATGTCAGGAATGAGCAGTTCTTC.

This rearrangement joins TRBV5-1 to TRBJ1-2; no firm D call. Trimming removed 2 bases from V and 2 bases from J, with 10 bases in between. The CDR3 runs 14 residues. Looked up from germline, CDR1 is SGHRS and CDR2 is YFSETQ. Here the CDR3 reads CASSLLDTNYGYTF. CDR3 nucleotides: TGCGCCAGCAGCTTACTTGACACCAACTATGGCTACACCTTC.

This chain joins TRBV18 and TRBJ1-2; D gene uncertain. The germline CDR1 and CDR2 sequences are KGHSH and LQKENI. The CDR3 covers 13 residues. Trimming removed 6 bases at V and 1 base at J, with 9 bases between. The CDR3 is CASSNEGNYGYTF. In DNA form, the CDR3 reads TGTGCCAGCTCTAATGAGGGTAACTATGGCTACACCTTC.

The gene calls are TRBV28 and TRBJ2-7; D is possibly TRBD2 (7 bases). The CDR3 sequence is 14 residues long. With 2 bases removed from V and 0 bases from J, the gap between germline ends came to 8 bases. The germline V gene has CDR1 MDHEN and CDR2 SYDVKM. The CDR3 coding sequence is TGTGCCAGCAGTTTACGGGGGGCCTCCTACGAGCAGTACTTC. Amino acids: CASSLRGASYEQYF.

The rearrangement links TRBV27 to TRBJ2-7; D unresolved. There are 14 residues in the CDR3. CDR1 and CDR2 from the germline V gene are MNHEY and SMNVEV (reference sequence). With 5 bases removed from V and 5 bases from J, the gap between germline ends came to 16 bases. The CDR3 loop is CASSPLRTSDEQYF. CDR3 in DNA: TGTGCCAGCAGTCCCCTCCGCACCTCGGACGAGCAGTACTTC.

The chain combines TRBV5-1 with TRBJ2-7, with D perhaps matching TRBD1 (6 bases). V lost 0 bases, J lost 3 bases, and 19 bases lay in between. The germline CDR1 and CDR2 sequences are SGHRS and YFSETQ. The CDR3 is made up of 17 amino acids. The CDR3 DNA reads as TGCGCCAGCAGCTTGGTAGGAGGAGGACAGCTCCACTACGAGCAGTACTTC. It is translated as CASSLVGGGQLHYEQYF. Drawing the rest from reference TRBV5-1 and TRBJ2-7, the complete variable domain is KAGVTQTPRYLIKTRGQQVTLSCSPISGHRSVSWYQQTPGQGLQFLFEYFSETQRNKGNFPGRFSGRQFSNSRSEMNVSTLELGDSALYLCASSLVGGGQLHYEQYFGPGTRLTVT.

This clone has just a few counts. The gene calls are TRBV5-5 and TRBJ1-2; the D gene is possibly TRBD1 (6 bases). V was cut by 0 bases and J by 8 bases, with 20 bases left in between. The CDR3 sequence is 16 residues long. Germline CDR1 SGHKS, CDR2 YYEKEE (reference sequence). The CDR3 spells CASSLDWGQWVSGYTF. The CDR3 DNA sequence: TGTGCCAGCAGCTTGGACTGGGGACAATGGGTGAGCGGCTACACCTTC.

The rearrangement uses TRBV30 and TRBJ2-7, with D tentatively TRBD1 (6 bases). The V end was cut by 0 bases, the J end by 0 bases, with 9 bases between. Per germline, CDR1 GTSNPN and CDR2 SVGIG (reference sequence). CDR3 length equals 14 residues. The CDR3 DNA reads TGTGCCTGGAGTGTTGACAGGAGCTCCTACGAGCAGTACTTC. Translation gives CAWSVDRSSYEQYF.